The 15 T cell receptor beta chains below come from one sample, sequenced in a study of T-cell reconstitution after alpha-beta-depleted transplantation in children. Unique molecular identifiers were incorporated when the TCRbeta library was constructed. TCRdb called the PCR reads again in MiXCR, with one record for every CDR3 protein. The data hold approximately 400,000 distinct CDR3 sequences, with about a tenth observed a single time. The material was PBMCs from the stem cell graft donor, obtained from the stem cell graft. These receptor sequences come from a human donor who donated a stem cell graft to a child with acute myeloid leukemia.

This clonotype was seen repeatedly, ten times or more. The chain is built from TRBV28 and TRBJ1-5, with 11 positions matching TRBD1. CDR3 length equals 14 residues. Losses at the gene ends were 5 bases for V and 7 bases for J; bases not matched to a gene: 4. CDR1 is MDHEN and CDR2 is SYDVKM in the germline V gene. CDR3 nucleotides: TGTGCCAGCAGTACCGGACAGGGGGCCCAGCCCCAGCATTTT. Translating it yields CASSTGQGAQPQHF. Complete variable domain (other parts from reference TRBV28 and TRBJ1-5): DVKVTQSSRYLVKRTGEKVFLECVQDMDHENMFWYRQDPGLGLRLIYFSYDVKMKEKGDIPEGYSVSREKKERFSLILESASTNQTSMYLCASSTGQGAQPQHFGDGTRLSIL.

The J gene is TRBJ1-2, the V gene TRBV29-1; D might be TRBD1 (5 bases). This CDR3 region has 15 residues. V was cut by 4 bases and J by 2 bases, with 17 bases left in between. Germline V gene sequence: CDR1 SQVTM, CDR2 ANQGSEA. CDR3 loop: CSVAGTGEKNYGYTF. The CDR3 DNA reads TGCAGCGTTGCAGGGACGGGGGAAAAAAACTATGGCTACACCTTC.

The chain joins TRBV12-3 or TRBV12-4 to TRBJ2-5; D gene uncertain. The CDR3 contains 13 residues. The V end was cut by 3 bases, the J end by 5 bases, with 10 bases between. The CDR3 region is CASSLTRVETQYF. As DNA, the CDR3 is TGTGCCAGCAGTTTGACGAGAGTTGAGACCCAGTACTTC.

The J gene is TRBJ2-1, the V gene TRBV4-1, with D possibly being TRBD2 (6 bases). V dropped 3 bases and J dropped 8 bases, with 14 bases sitting between them. Germline V gene sequence: CDR1 MGHRA, CDR2 YSYEKL. CDR3 length equals 14 residues. The CDR3 nucleotides are TGCGCCAGCAGCCATACGTGGGGGGTCGATGAGCAGTTCTTC. It yields the protein CASSHTWGVDEQFF.

Only a few counts were recorded for this clonotype. The CDR3 DNA follows: TGCGGGGGCCTGAGCCAATACAATGAGCAGTTCTTC. It specifies CGGLSQYNEQFF. V is TRBV20-1 and J is TRBJ2-1, with D tentatively TRBD1 (6 bases). The CDR3 contains 12 residues. The germline CDR1 and CDR2 sequences are DFQATT and SNEGSKA (reference sequence).

The table lists this clonotype with many counts. The J gene is TRBJ1-5, the V gene TRBV7-8; 7 nucleotides agree with TRBD1. The CDR3 is made up of 15 amino acids. The trim removed 0 bases at V and 5 bases at J, leaving 4 bases unmatched. CDR1 is SGHVS, CDR2 FQNEAQ, per germline. CDR3 amino acids: CASSLAGTAHQPQHF. CDR3 nucleotides: TGTGCCAGCAGCTTAGCGGGGACAGCTCATCAGCCCCAGCATTTT.

Written as DNA, the CDR3 is TGTGCCAGCAAATCGTCAGGGGCAAGGACTGAAGCTTTCTTT. Its translation is CASKSSGARTEAFF. The genes are TRBV12-3 or TRBV12-4 and TRBJ1-1; the D gene is possibly TRBD1 (6 bases). This CDR3 region has 14 residues. V gave up 7 bases and J gave up 5 bases, with 17 bases separating them.

CDR3 in DNA: TGCAGTGCTAGAGATATGGCTAGCGGCACAGATACGCAGTATTTT. Its protein is CSARDMASGTDTQYF. The rearrangement uses TRBV20-1 and TRBJ2-3, with D tentatively TRBD2 (6 bases). The CDR3 runs to 15 residues. Germline values: CDR1 DFQATT, CDR2 SNEGSKA (reference sequence). V was trimmed by 0 bases and J by 1 base, leaving 11 bases between them.

This clonotype came up a few times. The chain combines TRBV7-2 with TRBJ2-1, with D tentatively TRBD2 (6 bases). The germline V gene encodes CDR1 SGHTA and CDR2 FQGNSA. The CDR3 covers 16 residues. Trimming left V 7 bases short and J 0 bases short, with 16 bases between. The CDR3 reads CASNPRGQGSYNEQFF. The CDR3 DNA sequence: TGTGCCAGCAACCCGCGGGGTCAGGGCTCCTACAATGAGCAGTTCTTC.

This clonotype occurred a few times. This chain uses TRBV3-1 with TRBJ1-5; a weak D match, TRBD1 (5 bases). Germline V lookup: CDR1 LGHDT, CDR2 YNNKEL (reference sequence). The V end lost 4 bases, the J end lost 10 bases, and 17 bases lay between the germline ends. The CDR3 is 14 amino acids. CDR3 residues: CASSPGTAHRPQHF. CDR3 sequence (DNA): TGTGCCAGCAGCCCCGGGACCGCTCACCGACCCCAGCATTTT.

This clonotype was counted only a few times. The chain recombines TRBV25-1 with TRBJ2-7; D uncertain. The CDR3 loop spans 13 amino acids. Germline CDR1 is MGHDK and CDR2 is SYGVNS. Trimming shortened V by 4 bases and J by 2 bases, and 9 bases separated the two germline ends. This CDR3 reads CASSVRQAYEQYF. CDR3 in DNA: TGTGCCAGCAGTGTCCGTCAGGCCTACGAGCAGTACTTC.

This clonotype showed up just a few times. V usage is TRBV12-3 or TRBV12-4 and J usage is TRBJ2-3; perhaps TRBD2 as D (6 bases). Trimming stripped 7 bases from V and 7 bases from J, with 12 bases between. The CDR3 runs 12 residues. CDR3 in DNA: TGTGCCAGCACCCTCGGAGGGAATACGCAGTATTTT. The encoded protein is CASTLGGNTQYF.

This clonotype was observed a few times. The V call is TRBV5-4, the J call TRBJ2-3, with 14 bases matching TRBD2. There are 18 residues in the CDR3. Germline lookup yields CDR1 SGHNT and CDR2 YYREEE (reference sequence). V shed 3 bases and J 4 bases; nucleotides not matched to a gene: 10. DNA of the CDR3: TGTGCCAGCAGCTCCGCGGGACTAGCGGGAGCGGGAGCAGATACGCAGTATTTT. Protein: CASSSAGLAGAGADTQYF.

This clonotype appeared many times. The V and J genes are TRBV20-1 and TRBJ1-2; D is ambiguous. The CDR3 is made up of 14 amino acids. V was trimmed by 3 bases and J by 2 bases, leaving 13 bases between them. Per germline, CDR1 DFQATT and CDR2 SNEGSKA (reference sequence). CDR3 nucleotides: TGCAGTGCTAGGGGCGCTGGAGGGAACTATGGCTACACCTTC. As protein: CSARGAGGNYGYTF.

Of note for this clonotype: One junction end disagrees with the germline gene, perhaps due to a read error. The chain joins TRBV3-1 to TRBJ2-7; the match to TRBD2 covers 7 bases. CDR3 length: 17 residues. The germline CDR1 and CDR2 sequences are LGHDT and YNNKEL (reference sequence). The CDR3 nucleotides read TGTGCCAGCTGCCAAGACGGGGCGGGAGTAGGGACCTACGAGCAGTACTTC. Its translation: CASCQDGAGVGTYEQYF.